The table lists the clone carrying this T cell receptor beta chain with a few counts. The CDR3 is 16 residues long. It was around 9 milliliters of peripheral blood that were drawn from each donor. Together with a sample-barcoded 5' primer, a J-beta primer mix was included in a second PCR lasting roughly 6 to 12 cycles. TCRdb passed the 5' RACE reads through MiXCR, listing each CDR3 protein once. The table records 1.2 million to 1.5 million distinct CDR3 sequences, roughly 45% of them present only once. The data stem from a study of blood T cells in healthy people across ages. This chain connects TRBV12-3 or TRBV12-4 to TRBJ2-1; 11 bases align to TRBD2. The end of the DNA fits TRBJ2-7 better, so the J call may be wrong. The sequence was collected from a woman aged 18-29 years in good health. The sample consisted of blood. The CDR3 spells CASSTSGSVSYNEQYF. CDR3 bases: TGTGCCAGCAGTACTAGCGGGAGTGTCTCCTACAATGAGCAGTACTTC.